This T cell receptor beta chain came from a study of early T cells in non-severe SARS-CoV-2 infection (dated by TCRdb to 2020 to 2022). With regard to the full study: Because TCR sequencing was done on bulk RNA from unsorted whole blood, the alpha and beta chains could not be paired. Results and caveats for the whole study, not just this receptor: Matching against VDJdb was skewed toward anti-spike CD8 responses, likely underestimated virus-specific expansions, and missed private and CD4 specificities.

The CDR3 has 16 amino acids, counting the end cysteine and phenylalanine. The only DNA kept is the CDR3, 48 bases in frame from the first base. From V the trimming removes 1 base and from J it removes 4 bases, while the gene matches leave 3 bases of the junction unaccounted for. The study was a case-control design nested within a healthcare worker cohort in London, UK, with weekly nasopharyngeal swab PCR tests and blood sampling. Between 23 and 31 March 2020, the week of the UK lockdown, healthcare workers were enrolled and then followed up weekly for as long as 16 weeks. Receptor amplification or capture employed 5' RACE. This sample was sequenced with a NextSeq 500. In the TCR library protocol, unique molecular identifiers were attached to individual cDNA molecules to correct for PCR bias and sequencing error. Sequencing covered both TCR alpha and beta chains, and within each sample the abundances of alpha and beta sequences were tightly co-correlated. In the paper's pipeline: Decombinator V4 was used to annotate the V gene, J gene and CDR3 of the TCR sequences. TCRs were defined as expanded if a significant change between any two time points was detected under a Poisson model with p below 0.0001. TCR abundances were normalised to the total number of TCRs sequenced per sample and expressed as counts per million. TRAV1-2 paired with TRAJ12, TRAJ20 or TRAJ33 defined MAIT TCRs, while TRAV10 paired with TRAJ18 defined iNKT TCRs. VDJdb, accessed 1 November 2021, was searched for CMV, EBV and SARS-CoV-2 annotated TCRs, excluding TCRs annotated for multiple antigens. The public reads were run again by TCRdb, first through fastp at Q25 and then through MiXCR, and only productive beta chains were kept. When rows share a CDR3 protein, they turn into one entry using the most common DNA and genes. These V and J calls rely on TCRdb rather than the paper's analysis. The sample data list under 95,000 distinct CDR3 sequences, and 9% to 15% of these were observed just once. Jointly, the top ten make up around 4.5% of the sample.

This clonotype was counted between two and nine times. Its antigen has not been determined. One base away there is no much larger clone; base qualities are not given. The chain uses TRBV23-1 and TRBJ2-1, with 11 bases aligning to TRBD1. TRBV23-1 is an ORF; its function is uncertain. The sequenced sample was whole blood. This receptor was identified in an adult who was a healthcare worker with PCR-confirmed SARS-CoV-2 infection or an uninfected control (not recorded which). The sequence in DNA is TGCGCCAGCAGTCAATTGGACAGGGGGCTGTACAATGAGCAGTTCTTC. Its protein reads: CASSQLDRGLYNEQFF.